These 20 T cell receptor beta chains share one sample of origin, sequenced in a study of blood T cell repertoires in COVID-19. Here immunoSEQ multiplex PCR was the method, and the copy in TCRdb shows in-frame clones only, minus some. The table shows tens of thousands of clones, with over 75% occurring only once. The source material was peripheral blood. These receptors were obtained from a human donor in a cohort sampled during active COVID-19.

The chain links TRBV7-6 to TRBJ2-1; D is undetermined. Germline CDR1 is SGHVS and CDR2 is FNYEAQ. The CDR3 extends over 16 amino acids. V was shortened by 5 bases and J by 0 bases, with 14 bases between the two germline ends. The DNA for the CDR3 is TGTGCCAGCAGCCCAAGCGACGACGACTCCTACAATGAGCAGTTCTTC. This codes for CASSPSDDDSYNEQFF.

This sequence joins TRBV7-9 and TRBJ1-5; no firm D call. The V end lost 4 bases, the J end lost 0 bases, and 13 bases lay between the germline ends. The CDR3 totals 16 residues. The germline V gene has CDR1 SEHNR and CDR2 FQNEAQ (reference sequence). The CDR3 DNA is TGTGCCAGCAGCTATCATGGAGGGCATAGCAATCAGCCCCAGCATTTT. This sequence encodes CASSYHGGHSNQPQHF.

The rearrangement uses TRBV4-3 and TRBJ2-3, with D hard to call. The CDR3 consists of 13 residues. The V end lost 1 base, the J end lost 6 bases, and 8 bases lay between the germline ends. The germline CDR1 and CDR2 sequences are LGHNA and YSLEER. DNA for the CDR3: TGCGCCAGCAGCCAAGCGCAAGCGGATACGCAGTATTTT. The encoded protein is CASSQAQADTQYF.

This chain connects TRBV4-3 to TRBJ1-5; D is undetermined. In germline, CDR1 is LGHNA, CDR2 YSLEER. The V gene lost 1 base and the J gene lost 6 bases, with 13 bases spanning the gap. This CDR3 contains 15 residues. The CDR3 here is CASSQVYGEGQPQHF. In DNA form, the CDR3 reads TGCGCCAGCAGCCAAGTATACGGGGAGGGTCAGCCCCAGCATTTT.

This clone was observed once. V gene TRBV5-6 combines with J gene TRBJ2-1; 7 bases are shared with TRBD1. CDR3 length equals 14 residues. With V trimmed by 3 bases and J by 6 bases, 6 bases remained unmatched. Germline CDR1 SGHDT, CDR2 YYEEEE. For the CDR3, the DNA is TGTGCCAGCAGCTGGCCCGGGACAGTCAATGAGCAGTTCTTC. Translating it yields CASSWPGTVNEQFF.

This clone was seen just once. The chain links TRBV6-6 to TRBJ1-4, with 7 bases identical to TRBD1. This CDR3 contains 17 residues. Germline trimming cut 5 bases from V and 8 bases from J; bases unmatched to any gene: 17. Germline V gene data show CDR1 as MNHNY and CDR2 as SVGAGI (reference sequence). CDR3 region: CASSPERGTGDGEKLFF. For the CDR3, the DNA is TGTGCCAGCAGTCCCGAGAGGGGCACAGGGGATGGGGAAAAACTGTTTTTT.

This chain uses TRBV11-2 with TRBJ2-7; 10 bases align to TRBD1. Looked up from germline, CDR1 is SGHAT and CDR2 is FQNNGV. V was clipped by 3 bases and J by 5 bases; unmatched bases: 4. The length of the CDR3 is 14 residues. This chain's CDR3 is CASSFYGTGDEQYF. The CDR3 DNA sequence: TGTGCCAGCAGCTTCTACGGGACAGGGGACGAGCAGTACTTC.

The J gene is TRBJ2-7, the V gene TRBV7-9, with 10 positions matching TRBD1. Germline CDR1 is SEHNR and CDR2 is FQNEAQ (reference sequence). This CDR3 spans 16 amino acids. The V segment lost 5 bases and the J segment 2 bases; nucleotides outside the gene matches: 9. As DNA, the CDR3 is TGTGCCAGCAGCCGTCGACAGGGGGCGGTAGCCTACGAGCAGTACTTC. Its translation: CASSRRQGAVAYEQYF.

The chain recombines TRBV9 with TRBJ2-2, with 8 nucleotides matching TRBD2. The CDR3 runs 18 residues. With V trimmed by 1 base and J by 4 bases, 12 bases remained unmatched. Germline loops: CDR1 SGDLS, CDR2 YYNGEE. The CDR3 reads CASSVLALAGSGTGELFF. CDR3 DNA sequence: TGTGCCAGCAGCGTACTCGCCCTAGCGGGCTCGGGCACCGGGGAGCTGTTTTTT.

The chain employs TRBV7-6 and TRBJ2-7, with TRBD2 as a possible D gene (5 bases). This CDR3 comprises 15 residues. With 0 bases removed from V and 2 bases from J, the gap between germline ends came to 11 bases. Germline CDR1 is SGHVS and CDR2 is FNYEAQ. CDR3 coding DNA: TGTGCCAGCAGCTTAGCGGAGGTCCCAACCTACGAGCAGTACTTC. Its translation is CASSLAEVPTYEQYF.

This clone came up once. V and J are TRBV28 and TRBJ2-3; D is perhaps TRBD1 (6 bases). The V and J ends lost 5 bases and 5 bases respectively, with 23 bases between them. CDR1 MDHEN and CDR2 SYDVKM come from the germline V gene. The CDR3 is 17 amino acids. CDR3 sequence reads: CASSPGYARGLGDTQYF. The CDR3 DNA follows: TGTGCCAGCAGTCCTGGGTACGCCAGGGGTTTAGGAGATACGCAGTATTTT.

The chain couples TRBV5-3 to TRBJ2-1; no clear D. TRBV5-3 is treated as an ORF (open reading frame) with a function not yet certain. Trimming pared 5 bases from V and 5 bases from J, leaving 14 bases between. The CDR3 length is 14 residues. CDR3 amino acids: CARSTTRVDNEQFF. The CDR3 DNA is TGTGCCAGAAGTACTACCCGGGTCGACAATGAGCAGTTCTTC.

V usage is TRBV30 and J usage is TRBJ2-2, with D maybe TRBD2 (6 bases). Germline CDR1 and CDR2: GTSNPN and SVGIG (reference sequence). V lost 0 bases, J lost 6 bases, and 17 bases lay in between. The CDR3 totals 16 residues. CDR3 region: CAWSVTGGGLPGELFF. The CDR3 DNA reads as TGTGCCTGGAGTGTAACCGGGGGAGGATTACCCGGGGAGCTGTTTTTT.

The chain joins TRBV30 to TRBJ2-7; D unclear. In germline, CDR1 is GTSNPN, CDR2 SVGIG (reference sequence). Trimming cost V 3 bases and J 1 base, with 7 bases left between them. There are 12 residues in the CDR3. The chain's CDR3 is CAWSSDSYEQYF. The DNA of the CDR3 is TGTGCCTGGAGCAGCGATTCCTACGAGCAGTACTTC. The full variable domain, with the rest looked up from reference TRBV30 and TRBJ2-7, is SQTIHQWPATLVQPVGSPLSLECTVEGTSNPNLYWYRQAAGRGLQLLFYSVGIGQISSEVPQNLSASRPQDRQFILSSKKLLLSDSGFYLCAWSSDSYEQYFGPGTRLTVT.

V and J are TRBV30 and TRBJ1-1; D may be TRBD1 (6 bases). CDR3 size: 12 residues. Germline CDR1 is GTSNPN and CDR2 is SVGIG (reference sequence). V lost 3 bases, J lost 7 bases, and 12 bases lay in between. The CDR3 DNA reads TGTGCCTGGAGGTATAGGGGGGGTGAAGCTTTCTTT. Translated, it gives CAWRYRGGEAFF.

This clone was detected once. The chain links TRBV19 to TRBJ2-7; 10 positions match TRBD2. The CDR3 runs 14 residues. Germline CDR1 is LNHDA and CDR2 is SQIVND (reference sequence). V dropped 3 bases and J dropped 7; count of bases not matched to a gene: 6. The CDR3 sequence: CASSISSGSKEQYF. CDR3 bases: TGTGCCAGTAGTATCTCTAGCGGGAGCAAAGAGCAGTACTTC.

The chain carries TRBV9 and TRBJ2-7; tentative D call: TRBD2 (6 bases). CDR3 length: 15 amino acids. V lost 0 bases, J lost 0 bases, and 10 bases lay in between. Germline-derived CDR1 and CDR2 are SGDLS and YYNGEE. CDR3 protein: CASSVGSGVSYEQYF. In nucleotides, the CDR3 is TGTGCCAGCAGCGTAGGTAGCGGTGTCTCCTACGAGCAGTACTTC.

V gene TRBV6-2 or TRBV6-3 combines with J gene TRBJ2-1, with D unresolved. The CDR3 sequence is 13 residues long. With 0 bases removed from V and 9 bases from J, the gap between germline ends came to 9 bases. Looked up from germline, CDR1 is MNHEY and CDR2 is SVGEGT. As DNA, the CDR3 is TGTGCCAGCAGTTACTCCAACCGAGTTGAGCAGTTCTTC. It yields the protein CASSYSNRVEQFF.

The V gene is TRBV6-2 or TRBV6-3, the J gene TRBJ2-5; no reliable D call. The germline V and J ends were trimmed by 6 bases and 1 base, with 6 bases remaining between them. Germline CDR1 reads MNHEY; CDR2 reads SVGEGT. This CDR3 contains 12 residues. In DNA form, the CDR3 reads TGTGCCAGCAGCCCTCTCCAAGAGACCCAGTACTTC. Protein: CASSPLQETQYF.

The chain has TRBV12-5 and TRBJ1-1, with 9 bases lining up with TRBD1. The CDR3 runs 14 residues. The J segment lost 6 bases and the V segment lost 6 bases, leaving 8 bases of the junction unmatched. Looked up from germline, CDR1 is LGHNT and CDR2 is FRNRAP. The CDR3 DNA sequence: TGTGCTAGTGGCTCGGGACAGGGAATCGCTGAAGCTTTCTTT. It translates to CASGSGQGIAEAFF.